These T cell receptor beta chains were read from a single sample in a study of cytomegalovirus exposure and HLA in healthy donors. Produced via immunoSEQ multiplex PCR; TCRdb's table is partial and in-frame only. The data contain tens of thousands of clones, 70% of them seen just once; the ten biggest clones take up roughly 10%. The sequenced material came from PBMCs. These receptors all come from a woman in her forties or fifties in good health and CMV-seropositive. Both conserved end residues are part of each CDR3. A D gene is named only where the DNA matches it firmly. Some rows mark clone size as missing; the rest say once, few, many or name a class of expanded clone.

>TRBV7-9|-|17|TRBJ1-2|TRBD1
TGTGCCAGCAGCTTGGCTGACAGGGGCTGGGTTAACTATGGCTACACCTTC
CASSLADRGWVNYGYTF
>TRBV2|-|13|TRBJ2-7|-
TGTGCCAGCAGTGTAACTGAGTCCTACGAGCAGTACTTC
CASSVTESYEQYF
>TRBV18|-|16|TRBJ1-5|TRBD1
TGTGCCAGCTCACCACCGACAGGGGATAGCAATCAGCCCCAGCATTTT
CASSPPTGDSNQPQHF
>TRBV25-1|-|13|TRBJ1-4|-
TGTGCCAGCAGTCCGGTTTCCAATGAAAAACTGTTTTTT
CASSPVSNEKLFF
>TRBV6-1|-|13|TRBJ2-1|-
TGTGCCAGCAGTAAGACAGCCTACAATGAGCAGTTCTTC
CASSKTAYNEQFF
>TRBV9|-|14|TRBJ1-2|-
TGTGCCAGCAGCTCAGCCGGGCTCCAGGGTGGCTACACCTTC
CASSSAGLQGGYTF
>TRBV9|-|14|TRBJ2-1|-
TGTGCCAGCAGCGTAGGACTATCCCACAATGAGCAGTTCTTC
CASSVGLSHNEQFF
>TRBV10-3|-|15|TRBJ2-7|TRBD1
TGTGCCATCAGTGAGGTGGGACAGGGGGTCTACGAGCAGTACTTC
CAISEVGQGVYEQYF
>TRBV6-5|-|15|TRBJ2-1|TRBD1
TGTGCCAGCAGAAGGGACAGGGATTCCTACAATGAGCAGTTCTTC
CASRRDRDSYNEQFF
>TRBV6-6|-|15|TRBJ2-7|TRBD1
TGTGCCAGCAGTTCCTCGGACAGGGTAGTCCACGAGCAGTACTTC
CASSSSDRVVHEQYF
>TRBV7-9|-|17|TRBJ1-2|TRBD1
TGTGCCAGCAGCTTAGTGTTACGGACAGGGGGTTTCCATGGCTACACCTTC
CASSLVLRTGGFHGYTF
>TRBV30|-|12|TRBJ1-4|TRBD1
TGTGCCTGGAGAGACAGGGGGCAAAAACTGTTTTTT
CAWRDRGQKLFF
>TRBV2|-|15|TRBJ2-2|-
TGTGCCAGCAGTGGGTGGCGGTCGAACACCGGGGAGCTGTTTTTT
CASSGWRSNTGELFF
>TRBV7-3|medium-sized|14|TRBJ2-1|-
TGTGCCAGCAGCACTGATGGCCCGGGCAATGAGCAGTTCTTC
CASSTDGPGNEQFF
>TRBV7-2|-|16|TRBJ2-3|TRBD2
TGTGCCAGCAGCTTACTAGCGGGGGAACGCACAGATACGCAGTATTTT
CASSLLAGERTDTQYF
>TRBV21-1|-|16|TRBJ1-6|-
TGTGCCAGCAGCAAAGCGACATTAGGTCGTAATTCACCCCTCCACTTT
CASSKATLGRNSPLHF
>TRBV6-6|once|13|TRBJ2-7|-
TGTGCCAGCATTCGGGAAGGGTCTGGCGAGCAGTACTTC
CASIREGSGEQYF
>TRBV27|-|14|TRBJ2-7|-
TGTGCCAGCAGTTTACTAGTCAGCTCCTACGAGCAGTACTTC
CASSLLVSSYEQYF